The 25 T cell receptor beta chains given below trace back to one sample, sequenced in a study of T cells after yellow fever vaccination (dated by TCRdb to the late 2010s). The library was obtained by 5' RACE. For sequencing, an Illumina NovaSeq 6000 was employed. TCRdb reanalyzed the raw reads on its own, using fastp at Q25 for trimming and MiXCR for clone calling, and kept in-frame beta chains. Under each unique CDR3 protein, matching rows form one entry showing the most common genes and DNA. The sample table holds fewer than 500,000 distinct CDR3 sequences, of which approximately 19% were seen once. Of the sample, 15% to 20% is held by the ten largest clones. Explained via the paper, the treatment or condition label denotes: live attenuated yellow fever vaccine strain. The material sequenced was PBMCs, taken before the yellow fever booster vaccination. These receptors were collected from a man aged 18 to 30 who received the YFV17D yellow fever vaccine.

This sequence joins TRBV6-6 and TRBJ1-5; no reliable D call. Germline lookup yields CDR1 MNHNY and CDR2 SVGAGI (reference sequence). Between the trimmed V and J ends, which lost 0 bases and 6 bases, there was a span of 15 bases. The length of the CDR3 is 16 residues. CDR3 amino acids: CASSYSQARVGQPQHF. The CDR3 region has the DNA TGTGCCAGCAGTTACTCCCAGGCGAGGGTGGGTCAGCCCCAGCATTTT.

The genes are TRBV18 and TRBJ1-2, with a weak D call TRBD1 (5 bases). The CDR3 consists of 14 residues. V was clipped by 3 bases and J by 3 bases, with 11 bases between them. Germline V gene sequence: CDR1 KGHSH, CDR2 LQKENI. This CDR3 is CASSPVRADYGYTF. CDR3 coding DNA: TGTGCCAGCTCACCCGTCAGGGCAGACTATGGCTACACCTTC.

This clonotype was seen many times. This chain uses TRBV28 with TRBJ2-3; 8 nucleotides line up with TRBD2. Trimming took 4 bases from V and 3 from J; bases not matched to a gene: 9. The CDR3 sequence is 16 residues long. Germline V CDR1 and CDR2: MDHEN, SYDVKM. DNA of the CDR3: TGTGCCAGCAGTTCCGGAAGGCGGGGGGTTACAGATACGCAGTATTTT. It specifies CASSSGRRGVTDTQYF.

This clonotype appeared a few times. V and J are TRBV7-9 and TRBJ1-4; 9 bases fit TRBD1. The V gene's germline CDR1 is SEHNR and CDR2 FQNEAQ (reference sequence). V trimming: 6 bases; J trimming: 5 bases; junction bases outside the gene matches: 7. The CDR3 extends over 15 amino acids. CDR3 nucleotide sequence: TGTGCCAGCAGGTCCGGACAGGGGCCAAATGAAAAACTGTTTTTT. It codes for CASRSGQGPNEKLFF.

This chain connects TRBV12-3 or TRBV12-4 to TRBJ1-4; 8 bases are a match to TRBD1. Trimming removed 3 bases from V and 6 bases from J; junction bases left unmatched: 9. This CDR3 region has 16 residues. This CDR3 reads CASSFVAGGMDEKLFF. CDR3 nucleotide sequence: TGTGCCAGCAGTTTTGTGGCAGGGGGCATGGATGAAAAACTGTTTTTT.

CDR3 loop: CASSGTAGANVLTF. The CDR3 DNA follows: TGTGCCAGCAGCGGGACAGCTGGGGCCAACGTCCTGACTTTC. V gene TRBV6-6 combines with J gene TRBJ2-6; 7 positions agree with TRBD1. This CDR3 is 14 amino acids long. The germline CDR1 and CDR2 sequences are MNHNY and SVGAGI (reference sequence). V was pared by 6 bases and J by 2 bases, with 1 base of the junction left unmatched.

This clonotype turned up a few times. The gene calls are TRBV6-2 or TRBV6-3 and TRBJ1-5; D is unclear. CDR3 length: 13 residues. In germline, CDR1 is MNHEY, CDR2 SVGEGT. The V end lost 7 bases, the J end lost 3 bases, and 10 bases lay between the germline ends. CDR3 in amino acids: CASMGRANQPQHF. In DNA, the CDR3 is TGTGCCAGCATGGGCAGAGCCAATCAGCCCCAGCATTTT.

This clonotype was seen many times. The CDR3 coding sequence is TGCGCCAGCAGCCAAGTAGCCCGGCGCGGCTACACCTTC. Its translation: CASSQVARRGYTF. The chain combines TRBV4-1 with TRBJ1-2; D unresolved. CDR1 MGHRA and CDR2 YSYEKL come from the germline V gene. The CDR3 extends over 13 amino acids. V lost 1 base to trimming and J lost 8 bases, with 11 bases between them.

This clonotype was seen a handful of times. The chain uses TRBV29-1 and TRBJ2-4, with D tentatively TRBD2 (7 bases). The CDR3 totals 13 residues. Germline CDR1 is SQVTM and CDR2 is ANQGSEA. Trimming stripped 8 bases from V and 7 bases from J, with 18 bases between. CDR3 nucleotide sequence: TGCAGCTTCCGAGGGGGGGGAATCAACATTCAGTACTTC. Translation: CSFRGGGINIQYF.

This clonotype has a handful of counts. V gene TRBV11-2 combines with J gene TRBJ1-3; no definite D call. Trimming cost V 1 base and J 0 bases, with 13 bases left between them. This CDR3 comprises 17 residues. Germline V gene data show CDR1 as SGHAT and CDR2 as FQNNGV. The CDR3 DNA sequence: TGTGCCAGCAGCTTAGCGGGTCTGGGGAGCTCTGGAAACACCATATATTTT. This gives the protein CASSLAGLGSSGNTIYF.

A few counts support this clonotype. The CDR3 DNA sequence: TGTGCCAGCACCCCATCGGCAGGGTCTCTGCTCCAGGGCTACACCTTC. Translating it yields CASTPSAGSLLQGYTF. J is TRBJ1-2 and V is TRBV7-6; the D gene is possibly TRBD1 (5 bases). This CDR3 contains 16 residues. V shed 7 bases and J shed 8 bases, with 26 bases lying between them. CDR1 and CDR2 (germline): SGHVS, FNYEAQ.

This clonotype was seen a few times. The V gene is TRBV9, the J gene TRBJ1-6, with 7 positions matching TRBD1. V lost 4 bases to trimming and J lost 7 bases; unmatched junction nucleotides: 14. This CDR3 has 17 amino acids. Germline-derived CDR1 and CDR2 are SGDLS and YYNGEE. CDR3 loop: CASSPGGVLDLNSPLHF. CDR3 DNA sequence: TGTGCCAGCAGCCCAGGGGGGGTTTTAGACCTAAATTCACCCCTCCACTTT.

This clonotype has more than one count but fewer than ten. This chain uses TRBV4-2 with TRBJ2-7; 9 bases are shared with TRBD2. The CDR3 is 14 amino acids. Germline V gives CDR1 LGHNA, CDR2 YNFKEQ. V was clipped by 8 bases and J by 4 bases; unmatched bases: 9. This chain's CDR3 is CASASGVRSYEQYF. The CDR3 region has the DNA TGTGCCAGCGCTAGCGGGGTCAGATCTTACGAGCAGTACTTC.

The V call is TRBV6-1, the J call TRBJ2-1; D uncertain. Germline V CDR1 and CDR2: MNHNS, SASEGT. The length of the CDR3 is 11 residues. V lost 8 bases, J lost 7 bases, and 9 bases lay in between. As DNA, the CDR3 is TGTGCCAGCTCTCCTCGGAATGAGCAGTTCTTC. Protein: CASSPRNEQFF.

This clonotype showed up many times. V is TRBV4-3 and J is TRBJ2-1; 9 nucleotides line up with TRBD2. With 0 bases clipped from V and 4 bases from J, the junction kept 4 bases outside the gene matches. This CDR3 has 16 amino acids. Germline values: CDR1 LGHNA, CDR2 YSLEER. The CDR3 reads CASSQDSAGGYNEQFF. CDR3 DNA sequence: TGCGCCAGCAGCCAAGATTCCGCGGGGGGGTACAATGAGCAGTTCTTC.

J is TRBJ2-1 and V is TRBV29-1; D is ambiguous. The CDR3 spans 12 residues. With 3 bases removed from V and 8 bases from J, the gap between germline ends came to 11 bases. Germline V gene data show CDR1 as SQVTM and CDR2 as ANQGSEA. The CDR3 sequence: CSVDGQGYEQFF. The CDR3 DNA is TGCAGCGTTGATGGGCAAGGATATGAGCAGTTCTTC.

With respect to this clonotype: The junction and the germline gene differ at one end; a read error may be behind it. V is TRBV4-1 and J is TRBJ1-2; 7 bases agree with TRBD1. This CDR3 region has 13 residues. The V gene's germline CDR1 is MGHRA and CDR2 YSYEKL. The CDR3 DNA reads TGCGCCAGCAGCCAAGATGTCGAGGGACAGAAAATCTTC. Translating gives CASSQDVEGQKIF.

V usage is TRBV19 and J usage is TRBJ2-2; D may match TRBD1 or TRBD2 (5 bases each). Looked up from germline, CDR1 is LNHDA and CDR2 is SQIVND (reference sequence). V lost 6 bases and J 7 bases, leaving 15 bases between the germline ends. The CDR3 totals 14 residues. The CDR3 nucleotides read TGTGCCAGTAGCATGGGGGATACAGGCGGGGAGCTGTTTTTT. Protein product: CASSMGDTGGELFF.

This clonotype was seen more than once but under ten times. The chain combines TRBV15 with TRBJ2-1; 7 nucleotides align to TRBD1. Per germline, CDR1 LNHNV and CDR2 YYDKDF (reference sequence). V lost 4 bases and J lost 5; bases outside the gene matches: 14. CDR3 length: 17 amino acids. The CDR3 sequence: CATSISRGYGLDNEQFF. The CDR3 DNA reads TGTGCCACCAGCATAAGCAGGGGGTATGGTTTGGACAATGAGCAGTTCTTC.

The genes are TRBV30 and TRBJ1-2; D is unresolved. Germline V lookup: CDR1 GTSNPN, CDR2 SVGIG (reference sequence). The CDR3 extends over 12 amino acids. V lost 8 bases, J lost 0 bases, and 10 bases lay in between. For the CDR3, the DNA is TGTGCCCATGTTTGGGCTAACTATGGCTACACCTTC. Translating it yields CAHVWANYGYTF.

The J gene is TRBJ1-5, the V gene TRBV5-1; no reliable D call. This CDR3 region has 16 residues. The V gene lost 4 bases and the J gene lost 0 bases, with 14 bases spanning the gap. Germline values: CDR1 SGHRS, CDR2 YFSETQ. The CDR3 nucleotides read TGCGCCAGCAGCCCCACGTATCTAGGTAGCAATCAGCCCCAGCATTTT. It is translated as CASSPTYLGSNQPQHF.

The table lists this clonotype with a few counts. V usage is TRBV7-9 and J usage is TRBJ1-2, with D possibly TRBD1 on 5 matching bases. CDR1 and CDR2 from the germline V gene are SEHNR and FQNEAQ (reference sequence). The CDR3 sequence is 16 residues long. V shed 4 bases and J shed 6 bases, with 21 bases lying between them. Here the CDR3 DNA reads TGTGCCAGCAGCTCCGCCACGCAGGGTATAGGGAATGGCTACACCTTC. Protein: CASSSATQGIGNGYTF.

The chain employs TRBV5-1 and TRBJ2-1; D not resolved. V gave up 2 bases and J gave up 7 bases, with 10 bases separating them. The CDR3 is 13 residues long. The germline V gene has CDR1 SGHRS and CDR2 YFSETQ. CDR3 protein: CASSFFHRNEQFF. CDR3 in DNA: TGCGCCAGCAGCTTTTTCCATCGGAATGAGCAGTTCTTC.

This clonotype was detected a few times. The chain employs TRBV5-1 and TRBJ2-5, with 9 bases lining up with TRBD1. The CDR3 totals 16 residues. CDR1 is SGHRS, CDR2 YFSETQ, per germline. Losses at the gene ends were 4 bases for V and 4 bases for J; bases not matched to a gene: 11. CDR3 DNA sequence: TGCGCCAGCAGCCCCGGGACAGGGATTTGGGGAGAGACCCAGTACTTC. This gives the protein CASSPGTGIWGETQYF.

The J gene is TRBJ1-5, the V gene TRBV19; the D gene is possibly TRBD1 (5 bases). Germline V gives CDR1 LNHDA, CDR2 SQIVND (reference sequence). The CDR3 loop spans 16 amino acids. Trimming shortened V by 3 bases and J by 4 bases, and 16 bases separated the two germline ends. The CDR3, as DNA: TGTGCCAGTAGTATGGGGACTGGGTTGGGGAATCAGCCCCAGCATTTT. Protein: CASSMGTGLGNQPQHF.